These 10 T cell receptor beta chains share one sample of origin, sequenced in a study of cytomegalovirus exposure and HLA in healthy donors. Vbeta (60) and Jbeta (13) primers were used in the PCR. Sequencing used immunoSEQ multiplex PCR; TCRdb keeps in-frame clones, though not all of them. The table has about 120,000 clones, around 73% seen once. Sequencing used PBMCs. These receptors came from a young man in good health and CMV-seropositive.

The chain recombines TRBV11-3 with TRBJ2-2; TRBD2 matches 9 bases. Germline assignment: CDR1 SGHNT and CDR2 YENEEA. V lost 3 bases to trimming and J lost 4 bases; unmatched junction nucleotides: 3. CDR3 size: 15 residues. This CDR3 is CASSFSGSTTGELFF. DNA of the CDR3: TGTGCCAGCAGCTTTAGCGGGAGTACCACCGGGGAGCTGTTTTTT.

The J gene is TRBJ2-5, the V gene TRBV7-9, with TRBD2 as a possible D gene (6 bases). There are 11 residues in the CDR3. The germline gives CDR1 SEHNR, CDR2 FQNEAQ (reference sequence). Here the CDR3 reads CAEEGQETQYF. CDR3 DNA sequence: TGTGCGGAGGAGGGCCAAGAGACCCAGTACTTC.

The chain is built from TRBV11-2 and TRBJ1-1, with D perhaps TRBD1 (6 bases). This CDR3 contains 14 residues. Trimming took off 1 base at V and 0 bases at J, with 6 bases between the two ends. CDR1 and CDR2 from the germline V gene are SGHAT and FQNNGV. CDR3 sequence (DNA): TGTGCCAGCAGCTTAGGACAGGTGAACACTGAAGCTTTCTTT. Translated, it gives CASSLGQVNTEAFF.

This chain connects TRBV19 to TRBJ1-1, with TRBD1 identical over 7 bases. After removal of 5 bases from V and 4 bases from J, the junction contained 13 bases not matched to a gene. This CDR3 is built from 16 residues. CDR1 LNHDA and CDR2 SQIVND come from the germline V gene (reference sequence). The CDR3 DNA is TGTGCCAGTAGTTCCCGACAGGGAACGGGGACCACTGAAGCTTTCTTT. Its protein is CASSSRQGTGTTEAFF.

The rearrangement uses TRBV15 and TRBJ2-5, with a tentative D call TRBD1 (5 bases). The J call may be mistaken, given a closer DNA end match to TRBJ2-7. Germline values: CDR1 LNHNV, CDR2 YYDKDF (reference sequence). CDR3 length equals 16 residues. The CDR3 spells CATSSSKLGLTYEQYF. The CDR3 DNA is TGTGCCACCAGCAGCTCAAAATTGGGGCTTACCTACGAGCAGTACTTC.

The chain links TRBV20-1 to TRBJ2-7; no definite D call. The V gene's germline CDR1 is DFQATT and CDR2 SNEGSKA (reference sequence). This CDR3 contains 11 residues. V was shortened by 5 bases and J by 3 bases, with 8 bases between the two germline ends. The CDR3 protein is CSAPQHYEQYF. DNA of the CDR3: TGCAGTGCTCCACAGCACTACGAGCAGTACTTC.

The chain recombines TRBV7-6 with TRBJ2-1, with TRBD2 matching over 9 bases. With V trimmed by 5 bases and J by 5 bases, 10 bases remained unmatched. The CDR3 has 16 amino acids. The germline gives CDR1 SGHVS, CDR2 FNYEAQ. The CDR3 sequence is CASSPGASGKDNEQFF. CDR3 DNA: TGTGCCAGCAGCCCCGGGGCTAGCGGGAAGGACAATGAGCAGTTCTTC.

J is TRBJ2-2 and V is TRBV7-2; D unresolved. The CDR3 has 13 amino acids. From germline, CDR1 is SGHTA and CDR2 FQGNSA. The V gene lost 1 base and the J gene lost 4 bases, with 4 bases spanning the gap. The CDR3 DNA reads TGTGCCAGCAGCTTAGTTCTCACCGGGGAGCTGTTTTTT. Translating gives CASSLVLTGELFF.

J is TRBJ2-7 and V is TRBV7-9; 7 bases line up with TRBD1. In germline, CDR1 is SEHNR, CDR2 FQNEAQ (reference sequence). This CDR3 has 14 amino acids. With 5 bases clipped from V and 5 bases from J, the junction kept 9 bases outside the gene matches. CDR3 in DNA: TGTGCCAGCAGCCCCCCCCGAGGGGGCAACGAGCAGTACTTC. As protein: CASSPPRGGNEQYF.

This chain links TRBV4-3 with TRBJ1-2; 9 nucleotides agree with TRBD1. Looked up from germline, CDR1 is LGHNA and CDR2 is YSLEER. This CDR3 comprises 15 residues. Unmatched junction bases numbered 7, after V lost 0 bases and J lost 8 bases. The CDR3 protein is CASSQDRDREGGYTF. CDR3 coding DNA: TGCGCCAGCAGCCAAGATAGGGACAGGGAGGGAGGCTACACCTTC.